The 14 T cell receptor beta chains below all came from one sample that was sequenced in a study of T-cell reconstitution after alpha-beta-depleted transplantation in children. The authors prepared the TCRbeta library with unique molecular identifiers. TCRdb reprocessed the PCR reads with MiXCR, giving one entry per CDR3 protein. Of just over 950,000 distinct CDR3 sequences listed, roughly 29% are singletons. The sample here was PBMCs, mostly from graft donor cells, taken 360 days after TCRalphabeta/CD19-depleted stem cell transplant. The source is a boy under three years old who had a stem cell transplant for SCID, so the T cells may come from the graft donor.

The rearrangement links TRBV29-1 to TRBJ2-5; D unclear. This CDR3 region has 12 residues. Trimming pared 4 bases from V and 5 bases from J, leaving 11 bases between. Germline assignment: CDR1 SQVTM and CDR2 ANQGSEA. CDR3 sequence: CSVGPPGETQYF. CDR3 in DNA: TGCAGCGTTGGGCCCCCTGGGGAGACCCAGTACTTC.

The chain uses TRBV12-3 or TRBV12-4 and TRBJ2-7; D gene ambiguous. The CDR3 covers 14 residues. Trimming removed 1 base at V and 2 bases at J, with 9 bases between. CDR3 in amino acids: CASSLVPWAYEQYF. The CDR3 DNA reads TGTGCCAGCAGTTTAGTCCCATGGGCCTACGAGCAGTACTTC.

This sequence joins TRBV5-1 and TRBJ2-7; 10 nucleotides match TRBD2. CDR3 length equals 16 residues. From germline, CDR1 is SGHRS and CDR2 YFSETQ. Trimming took 2 bases from V and 5 from J; bases not matched to a gene: 10. CDR3 amino acids: CASSFPLLAGKDEQYF. CDR3 nucleotide sequence: TGCGCCAGCAGCTTCCCCCTACTAGCGGGAAAGGACGAGCAGTACTTC.

The table lists this clonotype with a few counts. The chain is built from TRBV7-3 and TRBJ2-1; TRBD2 might be the D (6 bases). The V end was cut by 5 bases, the J end by 9 bases, with 14 bases between. This CDR3 spans 13 amino acids. CDR1 and CDR2 (germline): SGHTA, FQGTGA. CDR3: CASSAGGAVEQFF. The CDR3 DNA reads TGTGCCAGCAGCGCGGGCGGGGCCGTTGAGCAGTTCTTC. Looking up the rest from reference TRBV7-3 and TRBJ2-1 gives the full variable domain: GAGVSQTPSNKVTEKGKYVELRCDPISGHTALYWYRQSLGQGPEFLIYFQGTGAADDSGLPNDRFFAVRPEGSVSTLKIQRTERGDSAVYLCASSAGGAVEQFFGPGTRLTVL.

This chain connects TRBV5-1 to TRBJ1-3, with a weak D call TRBD1 (5 bases). V was clipped by 3 bases and J by 0 bases, with 13 bases between them. Germline V gene data show CDR1 as SGHRS and CDR2 as YFSETQ. This CDR3 contains 16 residues. The CDR3 spells CASSSTGLLSGNTIYF. The CDR3 DNA reads TGCGCCAGCAGCTCCACAGGCCTCCTCTCTGGAAACACCATATATTTT.

J is TRBJ1-2 and V is TRBV15, with 7 bases matching TRBD1. V lost 2 bases to trimming and J lost 2 bases; unmatched junction nucleotides: 8. This CDR3 has 16 amino acids. Germline V lookup: CDR1 LNHNV, CDR2 YYDKDF (reference sequence). In nucleotides, the CDR3 is TGTGCCACCAGCAGACAGGGGGGGACCCGCAACTATGGCTACACCTTC. As protein: CATSRQGGTRNYGYTF. Variable domain in full (rest from reference TRBV15 and TRBJ1-2): DAMVIQNPRYQVTQFGKPVTLSCSQTLNHNVMYWYQQKSSQAPKLLFHYYDKDFNNEADTPDNFQSRRPNTSFCFLDIRSPGLGDTAMYLCATSRQGGTRNYGYTFGSGTRLTVV.

This clonotype occurred a few times. V usage is TRBV5-1 and J usage is TRBJ2-1; D may be TRBD1 or TRBD2 (5 bases each). Deletions cut 5 bases from V and 5 bases from J, with 17 bases between. Germline CDR1 and CDR2: SGHRS and YFSETQ. The CDR3 is 15 amino acids. DNA for the CDR3: TGCGCCAGCAGAGGGACGACAGTGGGGAACAATGAGCAGTTCTTC. Translating it yields CASRGTTVGNNEQFF. Drawing the rest from reference TRBV5-1 and TRBJ2-1, the complete variable domain is KAGVTQTPRYLIKTRGQQVTLSCSPISGHRSVSWYQQTPGQGLQFLFEYFSETQRNKGNFPGRFSGRQFSNSRSEMNVSTLELGDSALYLCASRGTTVGNNEQFFGPGTRLTVL.

This clonotype was counted many times. The J gene is TRBJ2-1, the V gene TRBV29-1; D call uncertain. Deletions cut 6 bases from V and 4 bases from J, with 19 bases between. The V gene's germline CDR1 is SQVTM and CDR2 ANQGSEA. The CDR3 is made up of 15 amino acids. CDR3: CSVEQLAIQYNEQFF. CDR3 in DNA: TGCAGCGTGGAACAGCTTGCTATCCAATACAATGAGCAGTTCTTC.

This clonotype was seen a few times. The gene calls are TRBV7-2 and TRBJ2-1; tentatively, D is TRBD2 (5 bases). The CDR3 has 14 amino acids. Deletions cut 2 bases from V and 10 bases from J, with 15 bases between. Germline CDR1 and CDR2: SGHTA and FQGNSA. CDR3: CASSLSGPRGEQFF. The CDR3 DNA reads TGTGCCAGCAGCTTATCAGGACCACGAGGGGAGCAGTTCTTC.

This clonotype turned up a few times. The rearrangement uses TRBV7-8 and TRBJ2-1; D is ambiguous. V shed 5 bases and J shed 0 bases, with 14 bases lying between them. Germline V CDR1 and CDR2: SGHVS, FQNEAQ. The CDR3 totals 16 residues. Here the CDR3 DNA reads TGTGCCAGCAGCCGTTACCCAGCAAGCTCCTACAATGAGCAGTTCTTC. Translation: CASSRYPASSYNEQFF.

This chain joins TRBV20-1 and TRBJ1-2; TRBD1 matches 9 bases. CDR1 DFQATT and CDR2 SNEGSKA come from the germline V gene (reference sequence). The junction had 9 bases not matched to a gene; V was cut back by 2 bases and J by 2 bases. The CDR3 extends over 16 amino acids. CDR3 region: CSARPTTGQGNYGYTF. The CDR3 region has the DNA TGCAGTGCTAGACCCACAACGGGACAGGGAAACTATGGCTACACCTTC.

The rearrangement links TRBV4-3 to TRBJ2-1; D remains ambiguous. This CDR3 comprises 15 residues. Germline loops: CDR1 LGHNA, CDR2 YSLEER. The V gene lost 1 base and the J gene lost 2 bases, with 9 bases spanning the gap. Here the CDR3 reads CASSQGVRTYNEQFF. CDR3 nucleotides: TGCGCCAGCAGCCAAGGGGTCCGAACCTACAATGAGCAGTTCTTC.

This clonotype was recorded a few times. V gene TRBV6-5 combines with J gene TRBJ1-1; no firm D call. The CDR3 totals 14 residues. The ends were cut back, 0 bases at V and 1 base at J, with 6 bases in the middle. Germline lookup yields CDR1 MNHEY and CDR2 SVGAGI. The CDR3 sequence: CASSYSKSNTEAFF. DNA of the CDR3: TGTGCCAGCAGTTACTCGAAGTCGAACACTGAAGCTTTCTTT.

CDR3 coding DNA: TGTGCCAGCAGTTTTCTTGTATACTTC. Translated: CASSFLVYF. This chain links TRBV12-3 or TRBV12-4 with TRBJ2-7; D uncertain. Trimming removed 3 bases from V and 13 bases from J, with 7 bases in between. CDR3 length: 9 amino acids.